One and the same sample provided the 19 T cell receptor beta chains below, sequenced in a study of OX40 agonist ivuxolimab in advanced cancers. Sequenced by immunoSEQ multiplex PCR; TCRdb stores in-frame clones only, minus some. The sample consists of tens of thousands of clones, 80% to 90% of them appearing once. The sequences come from CD4+ or CD8+ T cells sorted from blood, collected in a trial of the OX40 agonist ivuxolimab. Receptor source: an adult with an advanced solid tumor such as melanoma, head and neck, liver or kidney cancer.

The CDR3 sequence is CASTTNSGNTIYF. The CDR3 nucleotides are TGTGCCAGCACGACAAACTCTGGAAACACCATATATTTT. The chain recombines TRBV28 with TRBJ1-3; D is unresolved. Germline CDR1 reads MDHEN; CDR2 reads SYDVKM. The CDR3 spans 13 residues. V lost 7 bases and J 0 bases, leaving 7 bases between the germline ends.

V usage is TRBV2 and J usage is TRBJ2-7; 7 nucleotides match TRBD2. The ends lost 7 bases at V and 4 bases at J; junction bases unmatched: 7. Germline CDR1 and CDR2: SNHLY and FYNNEI. The CDR3 runs 13 residues. The CDR3 protein is CASKERDYYEQYF. In nucleotides, the CDR3 is TGTGCCAGCAAAGAGAGGGACTATTACGAGCAGTACTTC. Complete variable domain (other parts from reference TRBV2 and TRBJ2-7): EPEVTQTPSHQVTQMGQEVILRCVPISNHLYFYWYRQILGQKVEFLVSFYNNEISEKSEIFDDQFSVERPDGSNFTLKIRSTKLEDSAMYFCASKERDYYEQYFGPGTRLTVT.

This clone occurred a few times. V gene TRBV5-6 combines with J gene TRBJ1-2; D unclear. V lost 0 bases and J 0 bases, leaving 6 bases between the germline ends. CDR3 length equals 14 residues. Germline V gives CDR1 SGHDT, CDR2 YYEEEE. CDR3 in amino acids: CASSLAQANYGYTF. DNA for the CDR3: TGTGCCAGCAGCTTGGCCCAAGCTAACTATGGCTACACCTTC. Based on the CDR3 plus reference TRBV5-6 and TRBJ1-2, the full variable domain is DAGVTQSPTHLIKTRGQQVTLRCSPKSGHDTVSWYQQALGQGPQFIFQYYEEEERQRGNFPDRFSGHQFPNYSSELNVNALLLGDSALYLCASSLAQANYGYTFGSGTRLTVV.

V is TRBV7-6 and J is TRBJ2-5; 7 positions agree with TRBD1. The V and J ends lost 5 bases and 4 bases, in that order; junction bases with no gene match: 1. This CDR3 has 12 residues. Germline V gene lookup returns CDR1 SGHVS and CDR2 FNYEAQ. CDR3 nucleotide sequence: TGTGCCAGCAGCCGGACAGGAGAGACCCAGTACTTC. Its protein is CASSRTGETQYF.

CDR3 nucleotides: TGCAGCGCCTACTCCTGGGAAAACATTCAGTACTTC. Protein product: CSAYSWENIQYF. The rearrangement links TRBV29-1 to TRBJ2-4; the D is unclear. In germline, CDR1 is SQVTM, CDR2 ANQGSEA. V gave up 7 bases and J gave up 5 bases, with 12 bases separating them. This CDR3 has 12 residues.

The chain combines TRBV6-1 with TRBJ1-1; D is unresolved. V was pared by 4 bases and J by 0 bases, with 3 bases between. CDR1 MNHNS and CDR2 SASEGT come from the germline V gene. CDR3 length: 12 residues. The CDR3, as DNA: TGTGCCAGCAGTGTGATGAACACTGAAGCTTTCTTT. Its translation: CASSVMNTEAFF.

The chain uses TRBV6-1 and TRBJ2-7, with D uncertain. V was shortened by 2 bases and J by 0 bases, with 8 bases between the two germline ends. Germline CDR1 MNHNS, CDR2 SASEGT. The CDR3 sequence is 14 residues long. The CDR3 DNA reads TGTGCCAGCAGTGAACCCCAAGACTCCTACGAGCAGTACGTC. Translating gives CASSEPQDSYEQYV.

The chain employs TRBV5-1 and TRBJ2-5, with 8 positions matching TRBD1. This CDR3 contains 16 residues. The V segment lost 4 bases and the J segment 5 bases; nucleotides outside the gene matches: 13. Germline V CDR1 and CDR2: SGHRS, YFSETQ. CDR3 residues: CASSILRDRTGETQYF. As DNA, the CDR3 is TGCGCCAGCAGCATTTTACGGGACAGGACCGGGGAGACCCAGTACTTC.

CDR3 sequence: CASSLTGTGYGYTF. The CDR3 DNA is TGTGCCAGCAGCTTAACGGGGACAGGGTATGGCTACACCTTC. This rearrangement joins TRBV7-3 to TRBJ1-2; TRBD1 matches 9 bases. With V trimmed by 0 bases and J by 5 bases, 1 base remained unmatched. Germline values: CDR1 SGHTA, CDR2 FQGTGA. The length of the CDR3 is 14 residues.

V gene TRBV11-2 combines with J gene TRBJ1-1, with D tentatively TRBD1 (5 bases). V gave up 3 bases and J gave up 1 base, with 9 bases separating them. The CDR3 runs 14 residues. Germline V gene sequence: CDR1 SGHAT, CDR2 FQNNGV. The CDR3 region has the DNA TGTGCCAGCAGCTTGGGGCGGGGGAACACTGAAGCTTTCTTT. Translated: CASSLGRGNTEAFF. Based on the CDR3 plus reference TRBV11-2 and TRBJ1-1, the full variable domain is EAGVAQSPRYKIIEKRQSVAFWCNPISGHATLYWYQQILGQGPKLLIQFQNNGVVDDSQLPKDRFSAERLKGVDSTLKIQPAKLEDSAVYLCASSLGRGNTEAFFGQGTRLTVV.

This clone has only a few counts. The genes are TRBV28 and TRBJ2-5; D is possibly TRBD1 (5 bases). The CDR3 consists of 14 residues. V was pared by 3 bases and J by 5 bases, with 13 bases between. Germline values: CDR1 MDHEN, CDR2 SYDVKM. The CDR3 DNA follows: TGTGCCAGCAGTTTCCTGCAGGGTTCGGAGACCCAGTACTTC. Its protein is CASSFLQGSETQYF.

V and J are TRBV28 and TRBJ1-4, with D perhaps TRBD1 (5 bases). The V gene lost 3 bases and the J gene lost 3 bases, with 11 bases spanning the gap. Germline CDR1 reads MDHEN; CDR2 reads SYDVKM. There are 15 residues in the CDR3. CDR3 DNA sequence: TGTGCCAGCAGTTTGGGGGGGACCTCTAATGAAAAACTGTTTTTT. Its translation: CASSLGGTSNEKLFF.

This chain links TRBV30 with TRBJ1-3, with 9 bases lining up with TRBD1. Trimming cost V 3 bases and J 2 bases; bases outside gene matches: 5. The V gene's germline CDR1 is GTSNPN and CDR2 SVGIG (reference sequence). CDR3 length equals 15 residues. CDR3 sequence reads: CAWSRTGGPGNTIYF. The CDR3, as DNA: TGTGCCTGGAGCCGAACAGGGGGCCCTGGAAACACCATATATTTT.

V and J are TRBV28 and TRBJ1-5; 7 bases map to TRBD1. The CDR3 has 14 amino acids. In germline, CDR1 is MDHEN, CDR2 SYDVKM. Losses at the gene ends were 5 bases for V and 7 bases for J; bases not matched to a gene: 8. CDR3 nucleotide sequence: TGTGCCAGCAGTCAGAACCAGGGGGGGCAGCCCCAGCATTTT. Its protein is CASSQNQGGQPQHF.

The chain links TRBV5-4 to TRBJ1-2; the D gene is possibly TRBD1 (6 bases). The V gene's germline CDR1 is SGHNT and CDR2 YYREEE (reference sequence). The V end was cut by 2 bases, the J end by 4 bases, with 15 bases between. The CDR3 spans 15 residues. The CDR3: CASSLGRDTFYGYTF. Written as DNA, the CDR3 is TGTGCCAGCAGCTTAGGCAGGGACACCTTCTATGGCTACACCTTC.

The chain uses TRBV18 and TRBJ2-7, with 11 nucleotides matching TRBD2. V shed 4 bases and J 5 bases; nucleotides not matched to a gene: 4. Germline CDR1 is KGHSH and CDR2 is LQKENI. The CDR3 sequence is 14 residues long. The CDR3 DNA reads as TGTGCCAGCTCACTACTAGCGGGAGTCAACGAGCAGTACTTC. It specifies CASSLLAGVNEQYF.

The rearrangement links TRBV19 to TRBJ2-7, with 8 positions matching TRBD1. This CDR3 has 15 residues. The V gene's germline CDR1 is LNHDA and CDR2 SQIVND (reference sequence). The V segment lost 2 bases and the J segment 5 bases; nucleotides outside the gene matches: 8. CDR3 sequence (DNA): TGTGCCAGTAGTATACTCCAGGGGGCTAGGAACGAGCAGTACGTC. Encoded protein: CASSILQGARNEQYV.

The chain carries TRBV10-2 and TRBJ2-3; 8 nucleotides line up with TRBD2. J lost 0 bases, V lost 3 bases, and 2 bases had no gene match. The CDR3 contains 15 residues. The germline V gene has CDR1 WSHSY and CDR2 SAAADI. The CDR3 coding sequence is TGCGCCAGCAGTGATAGCGGGGCAAGCACAGATACGCAGTATTTT. It encodes CASSDSGASTDTQYF.

The chain has TRBV7-3 and TRBJ2-2, with D perhaps assigned TRBD1 or TRBD2 (5 bases each). The CDR3 covers 14 residues. The V gene lost 5 bases and the J gene lost 6 bases, with 13 bases spanning the gap. From germline, CDR1 is SGHTA and CDR2 FQGTGA. CDR3 nucleotides: TGTGCCAGCAGCCCACTTCGGGGACCCGGGGAGCTGTTTTTT. Translated: CASSPLRGPGELFF. The full variable domain, in which reference TRBV7-3 and TRBJ2-2 provide the parts outside the CDR3, is GAGVSQTPSNKVTEKGKYVELRCDPISGHTALYWYRQSLGQGPEFLIYFQGTGAADDSGLPNDRFFAVRPEGSVSTLKIQRTERGDSAVYLCASSPLRGPGELFFGEGSRLTVL.